The text below deals with one T cell receptor beta chain. V lost 6 bases and J 10 bases, leaving 15 bases between the germline ends. From germline, CDR1 is LNHDA and CDR2 SQIVND (reference sequence). The length of the CDR3 is 12 residues. The data were taken from a study of T cells after yellow fever vaccination. TCRdb processed the 5' RACE reads anew with MiXCR; each CDR3 protein has one entry. The sample records a few hundred thousand distinct CDR3 sequences, roughly 19% being singletons. The material sequenced was PBMCs, taken 15 days after the yellow fever booster vaccination. J is TRBJ1-1 and V is TRBV19; possible D gene TRBD1, 6 bases. This receptor was taken from a man aged 30 to 45 who received the YFV17D yellow fever vaccine. CDR3 residues: CASSPNSGAAFF. The CDR3 DNA is TGTGCCAGTAGCCCCAATTCGGGGGCAGCTTTCTTT. The whole variable domain, remainder taken from reference TRBV19 and TRBJ1-1, is DGGITQSPKYLFRKEGQNVTLSCEQNLNHDAMYWYRQDPGQGLRLIYYSQIVNDFQKGDIAEGYSVSREKKESFPLTVTSAQKNPTAFYLCASSPNSGAAFFGQGTRLTVV.